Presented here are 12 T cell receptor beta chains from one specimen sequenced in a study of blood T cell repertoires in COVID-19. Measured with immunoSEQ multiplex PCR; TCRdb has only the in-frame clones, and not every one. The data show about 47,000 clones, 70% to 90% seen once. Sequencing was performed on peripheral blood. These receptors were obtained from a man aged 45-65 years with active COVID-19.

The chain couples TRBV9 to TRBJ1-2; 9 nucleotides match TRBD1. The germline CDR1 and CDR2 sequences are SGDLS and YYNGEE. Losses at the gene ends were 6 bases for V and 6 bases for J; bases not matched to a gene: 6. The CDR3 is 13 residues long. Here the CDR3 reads CASMRDRVNGYTF. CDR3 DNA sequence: TGTGCCAGCATGAGGGACAGGGTAAATGGCTACACCTTC.

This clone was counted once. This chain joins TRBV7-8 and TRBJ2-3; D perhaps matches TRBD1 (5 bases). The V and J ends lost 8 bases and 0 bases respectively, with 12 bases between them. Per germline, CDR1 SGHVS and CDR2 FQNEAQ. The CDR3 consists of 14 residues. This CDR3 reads CASGMDISTDTQYF. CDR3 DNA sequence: TGTGCCAGCGGGATGGACATTAGCACAGATACGCAGTATTTT. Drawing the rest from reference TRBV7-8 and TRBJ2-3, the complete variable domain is GAGVSQSPRYKVAKRGQDVALRCDPISGHVSLFWYQQALGQGPEFLTYFQNEAQLDKSGLPSDRFFAERPEGSVSTLKIQRTQQEDSAVYLCASGMDISTDTQYFGPGTRLTVL.

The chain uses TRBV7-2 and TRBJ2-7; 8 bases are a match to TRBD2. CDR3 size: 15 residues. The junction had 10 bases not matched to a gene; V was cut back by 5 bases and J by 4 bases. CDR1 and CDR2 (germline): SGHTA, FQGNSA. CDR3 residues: CASSTSGGTDYEQYF. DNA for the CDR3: TGTGCCAGCAGCACGAGCGGGGGTACTGATTACGAGCAGTACTTC.

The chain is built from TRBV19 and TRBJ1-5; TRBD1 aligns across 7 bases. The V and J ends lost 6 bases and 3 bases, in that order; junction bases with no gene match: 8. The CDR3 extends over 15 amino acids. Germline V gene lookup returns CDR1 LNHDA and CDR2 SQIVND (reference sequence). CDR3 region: CASRIMDRFNQPQHF. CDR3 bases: TGTGCCAGTAGGATCATGGACAGGTTCAATCAGCCCCAGCATTTT.

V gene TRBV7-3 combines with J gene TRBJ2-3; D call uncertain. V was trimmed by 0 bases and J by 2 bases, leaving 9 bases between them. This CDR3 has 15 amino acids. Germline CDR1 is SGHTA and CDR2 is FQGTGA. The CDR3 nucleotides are TGTGCCAGCAGCTTAACTTCAGTCCCCACAGATACGCAGTATTTT. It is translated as CASSLTSVPTDTQYF.

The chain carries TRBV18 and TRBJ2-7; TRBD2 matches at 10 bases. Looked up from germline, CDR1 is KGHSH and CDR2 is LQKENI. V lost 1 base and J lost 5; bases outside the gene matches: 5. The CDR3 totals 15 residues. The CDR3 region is CASSPLAGGANEQYV. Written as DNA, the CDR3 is TGTGCCAGCTCACCACTAGCGGGAGGAGCCAACGAGCAGTACGTC.

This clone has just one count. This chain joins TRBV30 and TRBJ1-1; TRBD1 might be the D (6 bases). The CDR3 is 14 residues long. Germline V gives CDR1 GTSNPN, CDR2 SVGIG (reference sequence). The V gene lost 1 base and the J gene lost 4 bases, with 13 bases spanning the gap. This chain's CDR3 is CAWSGALQGTEAFF. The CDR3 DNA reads TGTGCCTGGAGTGGGGCATTACAGGGCACTGAAGCTTTCTTT.

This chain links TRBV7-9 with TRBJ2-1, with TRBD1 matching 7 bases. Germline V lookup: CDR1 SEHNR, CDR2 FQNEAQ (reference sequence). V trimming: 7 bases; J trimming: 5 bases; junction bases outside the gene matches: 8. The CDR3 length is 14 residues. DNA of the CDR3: TGTGCCAGCATTCCGGGACAGCTAGACAATGAGCAGTTCTTC. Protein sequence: CASIPGQLDNEQFF.

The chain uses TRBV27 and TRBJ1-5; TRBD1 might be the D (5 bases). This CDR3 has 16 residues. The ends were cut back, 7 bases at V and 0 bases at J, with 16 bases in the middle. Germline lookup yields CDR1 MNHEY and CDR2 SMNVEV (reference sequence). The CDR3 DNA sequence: TGTGCCAGCAAATCGTGGGCAGGGTATAGCAATCAGCCCCAGCATTTT. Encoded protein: CASKSWAGYSNQPQHF.

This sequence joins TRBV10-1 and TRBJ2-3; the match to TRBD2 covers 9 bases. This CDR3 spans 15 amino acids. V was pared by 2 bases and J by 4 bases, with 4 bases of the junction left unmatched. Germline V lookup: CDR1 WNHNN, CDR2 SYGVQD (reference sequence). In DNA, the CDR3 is TGCGCCAGCAGTGAGGGGGTAGCGGGAGCAGATACGCAGTATTTT. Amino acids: CASSEGVAGADTQYF.

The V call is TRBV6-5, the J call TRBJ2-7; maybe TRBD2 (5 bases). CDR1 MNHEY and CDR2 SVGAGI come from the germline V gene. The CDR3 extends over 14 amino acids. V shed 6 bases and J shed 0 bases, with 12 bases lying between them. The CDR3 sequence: CASSRGRRSYEQYV. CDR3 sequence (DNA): TGTGCCAGCAGCCGCGGGCGTCGCTCCTACGAGCAGTACGTC.

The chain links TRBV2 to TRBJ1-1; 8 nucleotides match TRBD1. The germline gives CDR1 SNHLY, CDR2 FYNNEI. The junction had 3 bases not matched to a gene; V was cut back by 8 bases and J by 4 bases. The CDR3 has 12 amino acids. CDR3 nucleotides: TGTGCCAGCCCGGGACAGGCCACTGAAGCTTTCTTT. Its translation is CASPGQATEAFF.